The text below deals with one T cell receptor beta chain. Its antigen remains unknown. The table came from immunoSEQ multiplex PCR; TCRdb's copy has only in-frame clones and leaves some out. Altogether 60,000 or so clones are present, about 86% being singletons, with the ten largest covering approximately 1%. The data were obtained in a study of OX40 agonist ivuxolimab in advanced cancers. Study observations and caveats: Relative to CD4+, CD8+ T cells held more expanded clones on average.

Prior autoimmune disease or systemic immunosuppression barred patients. The source is an adult with an advanced solid tumor such as melanoma, head and neck, liver or kidney cancer. Material: CD4+ or CD8+ T cells sorted from blood, obtained in a trial of the OX40 agonist ivuxolimab.

CDR3 sequence reads: CASSLAQEGLQFF. The CDR3 bases are TGCGCCAGCAGCTTGGCTCAGGAGGGGCTACAGTTCTTC. The genes are TRBV5-1 and TRBJ2-1, with D tentatively TRBD2 (6 bases). The germline CDR1 and CDR2 sequences are SGHRS and YFSETQ. Trimming left V 0 bases short and J 13 bases short, with 14 bases between. This CDR3 region has 13 residues.